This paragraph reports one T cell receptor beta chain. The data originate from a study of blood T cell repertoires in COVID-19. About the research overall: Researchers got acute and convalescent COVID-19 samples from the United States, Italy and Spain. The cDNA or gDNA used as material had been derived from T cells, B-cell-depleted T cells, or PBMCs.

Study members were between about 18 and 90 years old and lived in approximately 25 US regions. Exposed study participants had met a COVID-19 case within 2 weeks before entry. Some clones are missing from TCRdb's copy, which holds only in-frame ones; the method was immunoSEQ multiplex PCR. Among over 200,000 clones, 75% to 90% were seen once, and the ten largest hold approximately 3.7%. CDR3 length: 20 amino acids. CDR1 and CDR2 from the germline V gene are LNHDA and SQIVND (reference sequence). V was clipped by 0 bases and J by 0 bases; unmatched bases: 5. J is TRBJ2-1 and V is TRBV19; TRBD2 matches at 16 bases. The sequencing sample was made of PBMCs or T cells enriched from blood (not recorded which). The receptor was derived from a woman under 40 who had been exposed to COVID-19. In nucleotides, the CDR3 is TGTGCCAGTAGTATAGAGGGGACTAGCGGGAGGGTAAGCTCCTACAATGAGCAGTTCTTC. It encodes CASSIEGTSGRVSSYNEQFF.